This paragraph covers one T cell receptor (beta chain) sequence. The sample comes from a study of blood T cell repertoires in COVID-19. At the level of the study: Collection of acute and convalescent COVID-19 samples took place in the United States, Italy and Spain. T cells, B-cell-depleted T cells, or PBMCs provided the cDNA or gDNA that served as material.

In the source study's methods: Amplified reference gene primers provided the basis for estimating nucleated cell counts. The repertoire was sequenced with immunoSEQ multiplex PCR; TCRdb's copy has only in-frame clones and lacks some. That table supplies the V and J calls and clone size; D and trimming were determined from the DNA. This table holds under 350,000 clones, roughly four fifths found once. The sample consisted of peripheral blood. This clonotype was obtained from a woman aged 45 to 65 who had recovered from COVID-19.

This CDR3 is CASSFGLASTSSYNEQFF. In DNA, the CDR3 is TGTGCCAGCAGCTTTGGACTAGCGTCTACTAGCTCCTACAATGAGCAGTTCTTC. The chain is built from TRBV11-3 and TRBJ2-1, with TRBD2 matching over 9 bases. V lost 3 bases, J lost 0 bases, and 9 bases stayed unmatched. The CDR3 has 18 amino acids. Germline CDR1 SGHNT, CDR2 YENEEA.